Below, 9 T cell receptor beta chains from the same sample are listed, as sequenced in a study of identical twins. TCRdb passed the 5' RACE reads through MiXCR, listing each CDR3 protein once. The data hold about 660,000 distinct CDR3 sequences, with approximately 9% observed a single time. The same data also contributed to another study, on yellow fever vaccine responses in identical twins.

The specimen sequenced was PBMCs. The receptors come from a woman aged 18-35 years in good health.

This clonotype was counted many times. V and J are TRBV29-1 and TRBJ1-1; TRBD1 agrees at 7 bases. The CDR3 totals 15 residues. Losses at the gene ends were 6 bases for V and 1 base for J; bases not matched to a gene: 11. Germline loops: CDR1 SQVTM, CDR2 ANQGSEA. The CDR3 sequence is CSVYVPTGWNTEAFF. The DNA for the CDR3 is TGCAGCGTCTATGTACCGACAGGGTGGAACACTGAAGCTTTCTTT.

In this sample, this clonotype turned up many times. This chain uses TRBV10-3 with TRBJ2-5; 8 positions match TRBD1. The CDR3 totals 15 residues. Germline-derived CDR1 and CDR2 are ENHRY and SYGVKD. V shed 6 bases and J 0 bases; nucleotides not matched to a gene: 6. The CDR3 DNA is TGTGCCATCAGCCCACGGGGACAGGACCAAGAGACCCAGTACTTC. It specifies CAISPRGQDQETQYF.

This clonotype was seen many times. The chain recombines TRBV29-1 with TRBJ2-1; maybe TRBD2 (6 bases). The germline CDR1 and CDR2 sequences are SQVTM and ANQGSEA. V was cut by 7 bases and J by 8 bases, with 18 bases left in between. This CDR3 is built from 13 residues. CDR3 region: CSAREASQYEQFF. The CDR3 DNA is TGCAGCGCGAGGGAGGCCAGTCAATATGAGCAGTTCTTC.

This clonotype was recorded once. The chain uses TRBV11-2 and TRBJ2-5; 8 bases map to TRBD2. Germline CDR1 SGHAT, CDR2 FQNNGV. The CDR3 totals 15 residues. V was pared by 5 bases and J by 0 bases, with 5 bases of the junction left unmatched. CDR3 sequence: CASSVQRGNQETQYF. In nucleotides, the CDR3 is TGTGCCAGCAGCGTCCAGCGGGGGAACCAAGAGACCCAGTACTTC.

In nucleotides, the CDR3 is TGCGCCAGCAGTGGACTCGGGGGTTCTAATGAGCAGTTCTTC. As protein: CASSGLGGSNEQFF. This rearrangement joins TRBV10-1 to TRBJ2-1; the D gene is possibly TRBD2 (6 bases). The CDR3 has 14 residues. Looked up from germline, CDR1 is WNHNN and CDR2 is SYGVQD (reference sequence). Trimming pared 4 bases from V and 7 bases from J, leaving 14 bases between.

The CDR3 here is CASSRTSGGKGLFF. CDR3 in DNA: TGTGCCAGCAGCCGGACTAGCGGGGGCAAAGGGCTGTTTTTT. The chain joins TRBV11-2 to TRBJ2-2; 13 bases match TRBD2. Trimming at V came to 5 bases and at J to 13 bases, leaving 7 bases not matched to a gene. The V gene's germline CDR1 is SGHAT and CDR2 FQNNGV. This CDR3 is 14 amino acids long. Combining the CDR3 with reference TRBV11-2 and TRBJ2-2 gives the whole variable domain EAGVAQSPRYKIIEKRQSVAFWCNPISGHATLYWYQQILGQGPKLLIQFQNNGVVDDSQLPKDRFSAERLKGVDSTLKIQPAKLEDSAVYLCASSRTSGGKGLFFGEGSRLTVL.

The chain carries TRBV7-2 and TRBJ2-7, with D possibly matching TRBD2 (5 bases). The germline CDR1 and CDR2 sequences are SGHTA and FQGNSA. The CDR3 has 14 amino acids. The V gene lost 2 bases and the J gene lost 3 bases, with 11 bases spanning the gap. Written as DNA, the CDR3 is TGTGCCAGCAGCTTATGGTTCACTAGCTACGAGCAGTACTTC. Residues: CASSLWFTSYEQYF.

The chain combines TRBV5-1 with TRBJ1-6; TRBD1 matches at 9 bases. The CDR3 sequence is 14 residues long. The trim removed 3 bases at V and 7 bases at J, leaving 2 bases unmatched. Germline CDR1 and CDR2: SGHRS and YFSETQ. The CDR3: CASSYGQGNSPLHF. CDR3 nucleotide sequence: TGCGCCAGCAGCTACGGACAGGGGAATTCACCCCTCCACTTT.

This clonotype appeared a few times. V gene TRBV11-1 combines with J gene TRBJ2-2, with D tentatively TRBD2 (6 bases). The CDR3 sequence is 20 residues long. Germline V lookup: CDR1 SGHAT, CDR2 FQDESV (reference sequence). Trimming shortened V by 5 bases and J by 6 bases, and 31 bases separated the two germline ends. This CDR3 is CASSPPAGSGLSRGSGELFF. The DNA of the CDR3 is TGTGCCAGCAGCCCTCCAGCTGGTAGCGGACTATCGAGGGGATCCGGGGAGCTGTTTTTT.